This T cell receptor beta chain was sequenced in a study of CD8 T cells in Susac syndrome. Sequencing of TCR beta covered CD8+ and CD4+ T cells obtained from blood. The patients serving as multiple sclerosis controls were treatment-naive. They had stable or active relapsing-remitting disease and fulfilled revised McDonald criteria. An amount of RNA that ranged from roughly 0.45 to 1 ug was reverse transcribed with random hexamers. The method of amplification for TCR beta CDR3 was immunoSEQ multiplex PCR, covering 54 Vbeta and 13 Jbeta. Via MiXCR, TCRdb re-called the immunoSEQ multiplex PCR reads, giving one row per CDR3 protein. The top ten clones hold about 0.087% of a sample with roughly 120,000 distinct CDR3 sequences, more than 85% of them seen once. Germline V lookup: CDR1 ENHRY, CDR2 SYGVKD. V lost 11 bases and J lost 4, with 17 bases in between. This CDR3 is 13 amino acids long.

The rearrangement joins TRBV10-3 to TRBJ1-1, with D possibly being TRBD1 (5 bases). Sequences were obtained from CD4+ T cells from PBMCs. This receptor was obtained from a human donor with multiple sclerosis. CDR3: CASNDGGGTEAFF. In DNA, the CDR3 is TGTGCCTCAAACGACGGGGGAGGCACTGAAGCTTTCTTT.